This TCR beta chain was observed in a study of shared clonotypes between healthy human individuals. TCRdb's table, derived via immunoSEQ multiplex PCR, lists solely in-frame clones and lacks some. In the table there are roughly 2.5 million clones, over 85% of which are singletons. Remarks on this clone: The same CDR3 can be traced to other DNA sequences in this sample.

The CDR3 covers 15 residues. CDR1 and CDR2 (germline): SGDLS, YYNGEE. Unmatched junction bases numbered 6, after V lost 4 bases and J lost 6 bases. The clonotype comes from a man between 18 and 35 years old in good health. Sequenced input: naive CD4+ T cells sorted from blood. Subset in this sample: CD45RA+ positively selected. This chain links TRBV9 with TRBJ1-5; 11 bases are a match to TRBD1. CDR3 protein: CASSPGQGAGQPQHF. The CDR3 nucleotides read TGTGCCAGCAGCCCCGGACAGGGGGCAGGTCAGCCCCAGCATTTT.